This TCR beta chain stems from a study of CD8 T cells in Susac syndrome. General observations from the study: The study's TCR sequencing and HLA analysis drew on a certain number of individuals. That number was acknowledged as relatively small.

The sequenced target, TCR beta, came from blood CD8+ and CD4+ T cells. Negative isolation yielded the CD8+ and CD4+ T cells, while FACS enriched the TEMRA cells. With regard to this clonotype: Its antigen is undetermined.

Reverse transcription of roughly 0.45 to 1 ug RNA was carried out with random hexamers. Amplification of TCR beta CDR3 across 54 Vbeta and 13 Jbeta was performed with immunoSEQ multiplex PCR. TCRdb independently ran MiXCR on the immunoSEQ multiplex PCR reads; one entry per CDR3 protein. The data contain about 210,000 distinct CDR3 sequences, around 95% of them singletons. What was sequenced was CD4+ T cells from PBMCs. This TCR derives from a human donor in good health.

The CDR3 bases are TGTGCCACCAGCAGAGATTATGGGAGGACCGCCTACGAGCAGTACTTC. As protein: CATSRDYGRTAYEQYF. This chain links TRBV15 with TRBJ2-7; D might be TRBD2 (6 bases). Germline CDR1 LNHNV, CDR2 YYDKDF (reference sequence). The CDR3 is 16 amino acids. V was clipped by 0 bases and J by 2 bases, with 14 bases between them.